Shown below are 29 T cell receptor beta chains from a single sample sequenced in a study of blood T cell repertoires in COVID-19. Libraries were prepared by immunoSEQ multiplex PCR; TCRdb keeps only in-frame clonotypes and omits some of them. The table shows fewer than 300,000 clones, with roughly 85% occurring only once. Material: PBMCs or T cells enriched from blood (not recorded which). The receptor set was obtained from a woman in her 50s who had recovered from COVID-19.

A note on this clone: One end of the junction varies from germline; a read error may be responsible. The CDR3 DNA reads as TGTGCCAGCAGGTTAGGGGGGGGCGGAGAGAACACTGAAGCTTTCTTT. Residues: CASRLGGGGENTEAFF. The chain is built from TRBV7-2 and TRBJ1-1; tentative D call: TRBD1 (6 bases). Germline V gene sequence: CDR1 SGHTA, CDR2 FQGNSA. This CDR3 spans 16 amino acids.

This clone was counted a few times. The V and J genes are TRBV19 and TRBJ1-2, with 7 bases that match TRBD1. Germline assignment: CDR1 LNHDA and CDR2 SQIVND (reference sequence). This CDR3 has 13 amino acids. J gave up 6 bases and V 8 bases, and 9 bases lay outside the gene matches. The chain's CDR3 is CASGHRGQDGYTF. The CDR3 bases are TGTGCCAGTGGCCACAGGGGCCAGGATGGCTACACCTTC.

The chain is built from TRBV28 and TRBJ2-3; 10 bases are a match to TRBD2. Germline lookup yields CDR1 MDHEN and CDR2 SYDVKM. CDR3 length equals 15 residues. J lost 4 bases, V lost 2 bases, and 3 bases had no gene match. The DNA for the CDR3 is TGTGCCAGCAGTTTACAGCGGGGGGGCCCAGATACGCAGTATTTT. This gives the protein CASSLQRGGPDTQYF.

This CDR3 is CASSEISGRGTGELFF. The DNA for the CDR3 is TGTGCCAGCAGTGAAATTAGCGGGAGGGGTACCGGGGAGCTGTTTTTT. The chain couples TRBV6-1 to TRBJ2-2, with 11 bases lining up with TRBD2. This CDR3 comprises 16 residues. Germline V lookup: CDR1 MNHNS, CDR2 SASEGT. Unmatched junction bases numbered 4, after V lost 2 bases and J lost 5 bases.

This chain links TRBV15 with TRBJ1-2; the D is unclear. Per germline, CDR1 LNHNV and CDR2 YYDKDF (reference sequence). Trimming removed 0 bases at V and 4 bases at J, with 9 bases between. This CDR3 comprises 14 residues. The CDR3 bases are TGTGCCACCAGCAGAGACGGCGGCCTCTATGGCTACACCTTC. Its protein product is CATSRDGGLYGYTF. Filled out from reference TRBV15 and TRBJ1-2, the complete variable domain reads DAMVIQNPRYQVTQFGKPVTLSCSQTLNHNVMYWYQQKSSQAPKLLFHYYDKDFNNEADTPDNFQSRRPNTSFCFLDIRSPGLGDTAMYLCATSRDGGLYGYTFGSGTRLTVV.

The CDR3 nucleotides are TGCAGCGTTGCCCTAAATGGGGGGGCTGAGCAGTTCTTC. Its translation: CSVALNGGAEQFF. The chain has TRBV29-1 and TRBJ2-1, with a weak D call TRBD2 (7 bases). Germline assignment: CDR1 SQVTM and CDR2 ANQGSEA. The CDR3 has 13 residues. V was trimmed by 4 bases and J by 9 bases, leaving 16 bases between them.

V usage is TRBV24-1 and J usage is TRBJ1-6; 9 bases fit TRBD1. The trim removed 1 base at V and 10 bases at J, leaving 13 bases unmatched. The V gene's germline CDR1 is KGHDR and CDR2 SFDVKD. This CDR3 has 18 amino acids. CDR3 region: CATSDFHTRDRVLSPLHF. CDR3 DNA sequence: TGTGCCACCAGTGATTTCCATACCCGGGACAGGGTTTTATCACCCCTCCACTTT.

The chain is built from TRBV6-5 and TRBJ1-6; 9 bases map to TRBD1. J lost 6 bases, V lost 8 bases, and 5 bases had no gene match. The CDR3 covers 14 residues. In germline, CDR1 is MNHEY, CDR2 SVGAGI. The CDR3 DNA is TGTGCCAGCCGTACAGGGGGCTCTAATTCACCCCTCCACTTT. Protein: CASRTGGSNSPLHF.

This clone was found a few times. J is TRBJ1-4 and V is TRBV2; TRBD1 might be the D (6 bases). Trimming left V 3 bases short and J 3 bases short, with 14 bases between. Germline assignment: CDR1 SNHLY and CDR2 FYNNEI. The CDR3 runs to 16 residues. CDR3 sequence (DNA): TGTGCCAGCAGTGAGGGGGGGCTGCGGGCTAATGAAAAACTGTTTTTT. As protein: CASSEGGLRANEKLFF.

The chain recombines TRBV29-1 with TRBJ2-1; TRBD2 aligns across 10 bases. Looked up from germline, CDR1 is SQVTM and CDR2 is ANQGSEA. The CDR3 spans 13 residues. J was trimmed by 9 bases and V by 8 bases; bases with no gene match: 10. The CDR3 DNA is TGCAGCATTAAAGCGGGAGGGCCGGCTGAGCAGTTCTTC. This gives the protein CSIKAGGPAEQFF.

The rearrangement joins TRBV18 to TRBJ1-1; D might be TRBD1 (6 bases). Trimming pared 5 bases from V and 3 bases from J, leaving 16 bases between. Germline loops: CDR1 KGHSH, CDR2 LQKENI. CDR3 size: 15 residues. The CDR3 region is CASSLTHRVDTEAFF. The DNA of the CDR3 is TGTGCCAGCTCATTGACCCACAGGGTAGACACTGAAGCTTTCTTT.

This clone occurred a few times. The V call is TRBV2, the J call TRBJ1-2; no clear D gene. V lost 6 bases and J 1 base, leaving 12 bases between the germline ends. There are 14 residues in the CDR3. In germline, CDR1 is SNHLY, CDR2 FYNNEI. Written as DNA, the CDR3 is TGTGCCAGCAGAGAAACACCAATTAACTATGGCTACACCTTC. Protein: CASRETPINYGYTF. Combining the CDR3 with reference TRBV2 and TRBJ1-2 gives the whole variable domain EPEVTQTPSHQVTQMGQEVILRCVPISNHLYFYWYRQILGQKVEFLVSFYNNEISEKSEIFDDQFSVERPDGSNFTLKIRSTKLEDSAMYFCASRETPINYGYTFGSGTRLTVV.

The chain links TRBV28 to TRBJ1-2, with TRBD1 identical over 10 bases. The CDR3 is 13 residues long. Germline V gives CDR1 MDHEN, CDR2 SYDVKM. Germline trimming cut 8 bases from V and 6 bases from J; bases unmatched to any gene: 6. DNA of the CDR3: TGTGCCAGCCGTGACAGGGGGCGCGATGGCTACACCTTC. It codes for CASRDRGRDGYTF.

The chain couples TRBV29-1 to TRBJ1-1; TRBD1 matches at 7 bases. The CDR3 is 13 amino acids. V shed 6 bases and J 0 bases; nucleotides not matched to a gene: 4. In germline, CDR1 is SQVTM, CDR2 ANQGSEA. DNA for the CDR3: TGCAGCGTCAAGGACAGGATGAACACTGAAGCTTTCTTT. As protein: CSVKDRMNTEAFF. The full variable domain, completed using reference TRBV29-1 and TRBJ1-1, is SAVISQKPSRDICQRGTSLTIQCQVDSQVTMMFWYRQQPGQSLTLIATANQGSEATYESGFVIDKFPISRPNLTFSTLTVSNMSPEDSSIYLCSVKDRMNTEAFFGQGTRLTVV.

The rearrangement joins TRBV18 to TRBJ2-1, with 8 bases identical to TRBD1. The germline CDR1 and CDR2 sequences are KGHSH and LQKENI. V gave up 3 bases and J gave up 6 bases; unmatched junction bases: 7. This CDR3 spans 15 amino acids. CDR3 nucleotide sequence: TGTGCCAGCTCACCTGGGACAGGAAGGATCAATGAGCAGTTCTTC. The encoded protein is CASSPGTGRINEQFF.

The CDR3 loop reads CASSSDFRDQETQYF. As DNA, the CDR3 is TGCGCCAGCAGCTCGGACTTTAGGGACCAAGAGACCCAGTACTTC. The rearrangement joins TRBV5-1 to TRBJ2-5, with a possible D match to TRBD2 (5 bases). Trimming pared 3 bases from V and 0 bases from J, leaving 12 bases between. Germline assignment: CDR1 SGHRS and CDR2 YFSETQ. The CDR3 has 15 amino acids.

This chain joins TRBV2 and TRBJ2-5; 7 bases are shared with TRBD2. The V segment lost 6 bases and the J segment 4 bases; nucleotides outside the gene matches: 5. CDR1 is SNHLY and CDR2 is FYNNEI in the germline V gene. The CDR3 consists of 13 residues. CDR3 sequence (DNA): TGTGCCAGCAGGATCGGGGGGAGAGAGACCCAGTACTTC. The encoded protein is CASRIGGRETQYF.

This sequence joins TRBV5-6 and TRBJ1-2, with TRBD1 matching over 9 bases. The CDR3 has 13 amino acids. CDR1 and CDR2 from the germline V gene are SGHDT and YYEEEE. V was pared by 5 bases and J by 5 bases, with 4 bases of the junction left unmatched. The CDR3 is CASSTGQGYGYTF. The CDR3 coding sequence is TGTGCCAGCAGTACTGGACAGGGGTATGGCTACACCTTC. The entire variable domain, with the rest obtained from reference TRBV5-6 and TRBJ1-2, is as follows: DAGVTQSPTHLIKTRGQQVTLRCSPKSGHDTVSWYQQALGQGPQFIFQYYEEEERQRGNFPDRFSGHQFPNYSSELNVNALLLGDSALYLCASSTGQGYGYTFGSGTRLTVV.

V gene TRBV7-9 combines with J gene TRBJ2-5, with 7 bases lining up with TRBD1. This CDR3 has 16 residues. Germline CDR1 reads SEHNR; CDR2 reads FQNEAQ (reference sequence). V was clipped by 2 bases and J by 3 bases; unmatched bases: 9. The CDR3 nucleotides are TGTGCCAGCAGCTTACGTTACTGGGACAGAAAAGAGACCCAGTACTTC. It encodes CASSLRYWDRKETQYF.

This clone was detected once. The chain is built from TRBV18 and TRBJ2-7; 8 bases are shared with TRBD1. CDR3 length: 14 residues. Trimming took 2 bases from V and 2 from J; bases not matched to a gene: 2. Looked up from germline, CDR1 is KGHSH and CDR2 is LQKENI. CDR3 coding DNA: TGTGCCAGCTCACCAGGGACAGGACCCTACGAGCAGTACTTC. Protein product: CASSPGTGPYEQYF. The variable domain in full, completed from reference TRBV18 and TRBJ2-7, reads NAGVMQNPRHLVRRRGQEARLRCSPMKGHSHVYWYRQLPEEGLKFMVYLQKENIIDESGMPKERFSAEFPKEGPSILRIQQVVRGDSAAYFCASSPGTGPYEQYFGPGTRLTVT.

V and J are TRBV7-3 and TRBJ2-1; TRBD2 is a possible D gene (6 bases). The V end lost 4 bases, the J end lost 3 bases, and 13 bases lay between the germline ends. Germline CDR1 reads SGHTA; CDR2 reads FQGTGA. CDR3 length: 15 residues. In nucleotides, the CDR3 is TGTGCCAGCAGCTCAGTAGCGGCGGGCTACAATGAGCAGTTCTTC. As protein: CASSSVAAGYNEQFF.

The chain couples TRBV19 to TRBJ2-7; 8 nucleotides agree with TRBD1. Trimming at V came to 9 bases and at J to 11 bases, leaving 12 bases not matched to a gene. Germline V gene data show CDR1 as LNHDA and CDR2 as SQIVND (reference sequence). The CDR3 extends over 12 amino acids. CDR3 DNA sequence: TGTGCCAGCCGGAGCCCGGACAGGGTCGAGTACTTC. Its translation is CASRSPDRVEYF. Full variable domain (rest looked up from reference TRBV19 and TRBJ2-7): DGGITQSPKYLFRKEGQNVTLSCEQNLNHDAMYWYRQDPGQGLRLIYYSQIVNDFQKGDIAEGYSVSREKKESFPLTVTSAQKNPTAFYLCASRSPDRVEYFGPGTRLTVT.

The chain joins TRBV7-2 to TRBJ1-1; 9 nucleotides match TRBD1. The germline V gene encodes CDR1 SGHTA and CDR2 FQGNSA. V shed 1 base, J shed 1 base, and the junction held 1 base outside the gene matches. The CDR3 runs to 15 residues. CDR3 loop: CASSLGGQGNTEAFF. In DNA form, the CDR3 reads TGTGCCAGCAGCTTAGGGGGACAGGGGAACACTGAAGCTTTCTTT.

This sequence joins TRBV18 and TRBJ2-1, with D maybe TRBD1 (5 bases). Trimming cost V 1 base and J 14 bases, with 24 bases left between them. Germline values: CDR1 KGHSH, CDR2 LQKENI. The CDR3 has 16 amino acids. The CDR3 nucleotides are TGTGCCAGCTCACCACAGGACACAAATACGGCCGCCAGGGAGTTCTTC. Translated, it gives CASSPQDTNTAAREFF.

V and J are TRBV28 and TRBJ1-5; tentative D call: TRBD1 (5 bases). Germline loops: CDR1 MDHEN, CDR2 SYDVKM. V was pared by 2 bases and J by 4 bases, with 15 bases between. There are 16 residues in the CDR3. The CDR3 reads CASSLGGFRPNQPQHF. The CDR3 DNA follows: TGTGCCAGCAGTTTAGGGGGGTTCAGGCCAAATCAGCCCCAGCATTTT.

Here the CDR3 reads CAWRTGGTYGYTF. CDR3 sequence (DNA): TGTGCCTGGAGGACAGGGGGCACCTATGGCTACACCTTC. The chain recombines TRBV30 with TRBJ1-2; TRBD1 aligns across 10 bases. Trimming removed 3 bases from V and 4 bases from J; junction bases left unmatched: 2. The CDR3 length is 13 residues. Per the germline V gene, CDR1 is GTSNPN and CDR2 is SVGIG (reference sequence).

The V and J genes are TRBV2 and TRBJ1-1; D gene ambiguous. CDR3 size: 15 residues. V shed 8 bases and J shed 1 base, with 17 bases lying between them. Germline V CDR1 and CDR2: SNHLY, FYNNEI. CDR3 sequence: CASDFGRSRNTEAFF. In DNA form, the CDR3 reads TGTGCCAGCGACTTTGGCCGCTCCCGGAACACTGAAGCTTTCTTT.

V and J are TRBV19 and TRBJ1-5; 7 bases fit TRBD1. V trimming: 7 bases; J trimming: 0 bases; junction bases outside the gene matches: 6. From germline, CDR1 is LNHDA and CDR2 SQIVND (reference sequence). The CDR3 contains 15 residues. Here the CDR3 reads CASILDRDSNQPQHF. The CDR3 DNA follows: TGTGCCAGTATTCTTGACAGGGATAGCAATCAGCCCCAGCATTTT.

This clone was counted a single time. CDR3 nucleotides: TGTGCCAGCAGTTTCGACAGGTCTAACTATGGCTACACCTTC. Its protein is CASSFDRSNYGYTF. V usage is TRBV2 and J usage is TRBJ1-2, with D perhaps TRBD1 (6 bases). Germline lookup yields CDR1 SNHLY and CDR2 FYNNEI. The V end lost 5 bases, the J end lost 0 bases, and 10 bases lay between the germline ends. The CDR3 totals 14 residues.